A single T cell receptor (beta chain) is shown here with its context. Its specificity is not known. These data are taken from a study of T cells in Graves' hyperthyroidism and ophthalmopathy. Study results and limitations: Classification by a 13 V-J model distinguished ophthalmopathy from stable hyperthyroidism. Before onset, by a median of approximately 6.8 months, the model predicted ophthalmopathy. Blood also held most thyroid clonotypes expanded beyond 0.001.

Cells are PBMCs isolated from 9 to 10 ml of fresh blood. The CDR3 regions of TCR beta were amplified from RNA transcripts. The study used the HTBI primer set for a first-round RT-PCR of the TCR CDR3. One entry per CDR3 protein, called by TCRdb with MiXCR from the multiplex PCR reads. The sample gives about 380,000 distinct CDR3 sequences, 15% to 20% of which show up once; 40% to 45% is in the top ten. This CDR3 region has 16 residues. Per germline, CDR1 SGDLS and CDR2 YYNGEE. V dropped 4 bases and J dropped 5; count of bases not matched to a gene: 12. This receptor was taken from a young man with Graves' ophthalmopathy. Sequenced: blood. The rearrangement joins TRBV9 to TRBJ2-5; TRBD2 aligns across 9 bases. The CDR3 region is CASSQPLRGGEETQYF. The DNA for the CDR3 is TGTGCCAGCAGCCAACCCCTGCGGGGGGGCGAGGAGACCCAGTACTTC.